One and the same sample provided the 9 T cell receptor beta chains below, sequenced in a study of blood T cell repertoires in COVID-19. TCRdb's copy holds only in-frame clones and misses some; the assay was immunoSEQ multiplex PCR. The table records about 380,000 clones, 88% of them present only once. Sequenced material: PBMCs or T cells enriched from blood (not recorded which). The receptors derive from a woman between 18 and 29 years old who had recovered from COVID-19.

The rearrangement joins TRBV19 to TRBJ1-5; 8 positions match TRBD1. Germline assignment: CDR1 LNHDA and CDR2 SQIVND (reference sequence). V lost 6 bases to trimming and J lost 0 bases; unmatched junction nucleotides: 4. CDR3 length: 15 amino acids. CDR3 sequence: CASRPTGDSNQPQHF. The CDR3 DNA sequence: TGTGCCAGTAGACCGACAGGGGATAGCAATCAGCCCCAGCATTTT.

The V and J genes are TRBV7-2 and TRBJ2-1; no clear D. Trimming pared 2 bases from V and 10 bases from J, leaving 15 bases between. The CDR3 runs 14 residues. Germline assignment: CDR1 SGHTA and CDR2 FQGNSA. CDR3: CASSLITAAIEQFF. The CDR3 bases are TGTGCCAGCAGCTTAATAACCGCGGCTATCGAGCAGTTCTTC.

In its sample, this clone was seen once. The V gene is TRBV27, the J gene TRBJ2-3; tentative D call: TRBD1 (5 bases). The V gene lost 3 bases and the J gene lost 4 bases, with 8 bases spanning the gap. The CDR3 sequence is 13 residues long. The V gene's germline CDR1 is MNHEY and CDR2 SMNVEV (reference sequence). The CDR3 reads CASSFTQADTQYF. The DNA for the CDR3 is TGTGCCAGCAGTTTCACACAGGCAGATACGCAGTATTTT.

The chain recombines TRBV6-5 with TRBJ1-5; D is possibly TRBD1 (6 bases). Trimming removed 6 bases from V and 4 bases from J, with 10 bases in between. The CDR3 is 13 amino acids. Germline CDR1 MNHEY, CDR2 SVGAGI. The DNA for the CDR3 is TGTGCCAGCAGCGAGGACAGAAATCAGCCCCAGCATTTT. This translates into CASSEDRNQPQHF.

The chain employs TRBV11-2 and TRBJ1-6, with no clear D. Germline loops: CDR1 SGHAT, CDR2 FQNNGV. The CDR3 runs 15 residues. The V gene lost 2 bases and the J gene lost 6 bases, with 11 bases spanning the gap. Here the CDR3 reads CASSLLGLINSPLHF. The CDR3 DNA follows: TGTGCCAGCAGCTTATTAGGACTGATTAATTCACCCCTCCACTTT. The full variable domain, completed using reference TRBV11-2 and TRBJ1-6, is EAGVAQSPRYKIIEKRQSVAFWCNPISGHATLYWYQQILGQGPKLLIQFQNNGVVDDSQLPKDRFSAERLKGVDSTLKIQPAKLEDSAVYLCASSLLGLINSPLHFGNGTRLTVT.

V and J are TRBV5-6 and TRBJ1-1; TRBD1 might be the D (5 bases). The V gene lost 4 bases and the J gene lost 4 bases, with 20 bases spanning the gap. Germline lookup yields CDR1 SGHDT and CDR2 YYEEEE. The CDR3 loop spans 16 amino acids. In DNA form, the CDR3 reads TGTGCCAGCAGCAACTTGGCGCCACTCGGGGGCACTGAAGCTTTCTTT. Its protein product is CASSNLAPLGGTEAFF.

In DNA form, the CDR3 reads TGTGCCAGCAGCGCCCTAGCGGGGGGGCCGGAGACCCAGTACTTC. Residues: CASSALAGGPETQYF. V and J are TRBV7-3 and TRBJ2-5; TRBD2 matches 12 bases. This CDR3 has 15 residues. V shed 5 bases, J shed 5 bases, and the junction held 6 bases outside the gene matches. CDR1 SGHTA and CDR2 FQGTGA come from the germline V gene.

The chain is built from TRBV7-9 and TRBJ2-2, with 8 nucleotides matching TRBD1. The CDR3 runs 17 residues. V shed 6 bases and J 0 bases; nucleotides not matched to a gene: 9. Looked up from germline, CDR1 is SEHNR and CDR2 is FQNEAQ (reference sequence). The chain's CDR3 is CASSSLGDRSNTGELFF. The CDR3 bases are TGTGCCAGCAGTTCGTTAGGGGACAGGTCGAACACCGGGGAGCTGTTTTTT.

Worth noting for this clone: The sample contains more than one DNA sequence encoding this CDR3. The gene calls are TRBV5-1 and TRBJ1-5; D not resolved. Trimming took off 0 bases at V and 0 bases at J, with 7 bases between the two ends. Germline V gives CDR1 SGHRS, CDR2 YFSETQ. The CDR3 consists of 15 residues. The CDR3: CASSLGQNSNQPQHF. In nucleotides, the CDR3 is TGCGCCAGCAGCTTGGGTCAGAATAGCAATCAGCCCCAGCATTTT.